This T cell receptor beta chain was retrieved from a study of blood T cell repertoires in COVID-19. The data were produced by immunoSEQ multiplex PCR, yet TCRdb's version contains in-frame clones alone and is incomplete. The sample lists approximately 250,000 clones, under 85% occurring once. The CDR3 contains 13 residues. From germline, CDR1 is SGHDT and CDR2 YYEEEE. V lost 4 bases and J lost 3; bases outside the gene matches: 4. The sequence derives from a human donor in a cohort sampled during active COVID-19. Sequenced material: peripheral blood. The chain links TRBV5-6 to TRBJ2-7, with 7 bases matching TRBD1. CDR3: CASSQWDSYEQYF. CDR3 coding DNA: TGTGCCAGCAGCCAGTGGGACAGCTACGAGCAGTACTTC.